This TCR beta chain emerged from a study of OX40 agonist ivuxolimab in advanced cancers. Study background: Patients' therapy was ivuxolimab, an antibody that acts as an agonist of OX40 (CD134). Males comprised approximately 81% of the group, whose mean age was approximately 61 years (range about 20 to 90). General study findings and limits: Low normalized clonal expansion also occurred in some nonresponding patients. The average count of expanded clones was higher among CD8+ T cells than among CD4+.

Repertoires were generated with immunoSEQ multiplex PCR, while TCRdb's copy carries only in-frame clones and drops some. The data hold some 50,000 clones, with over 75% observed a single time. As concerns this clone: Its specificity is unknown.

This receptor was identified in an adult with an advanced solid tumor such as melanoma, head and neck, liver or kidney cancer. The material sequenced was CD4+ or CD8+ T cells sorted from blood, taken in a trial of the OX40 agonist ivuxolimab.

The CDR3, as DNA: TGTGCCAGTACCCCGGGACAGGCAAACACTGAAGCTTTCTTT. This sequence encodes CASTPGQANTEAFF. The gene calls are TRBV19 and TRBJ1-1, with 8 bases fitting TRBD1. Trimming removed 7 bases from V and 2 bases from J; junction bases left unmatched: 6. The CDR3 is 14 residues long. Looked up from germline, CDR1 is LNHDA and CDR2 is SQIVND (reference sequence).